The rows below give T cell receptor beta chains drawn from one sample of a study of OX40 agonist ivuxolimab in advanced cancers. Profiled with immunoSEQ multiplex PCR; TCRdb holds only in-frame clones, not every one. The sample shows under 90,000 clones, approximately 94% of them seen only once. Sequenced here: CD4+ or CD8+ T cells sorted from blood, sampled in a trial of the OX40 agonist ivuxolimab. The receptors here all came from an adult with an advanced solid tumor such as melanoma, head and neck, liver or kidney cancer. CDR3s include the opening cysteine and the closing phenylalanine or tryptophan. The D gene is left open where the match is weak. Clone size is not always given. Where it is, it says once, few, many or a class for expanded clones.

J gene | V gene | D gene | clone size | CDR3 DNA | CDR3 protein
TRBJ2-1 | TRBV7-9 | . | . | TGTGCCAGCAGCCCGCCGGGGCCCTCCTACAATGAGCAGTTCTTC | CASSPPGPSYNEQFF
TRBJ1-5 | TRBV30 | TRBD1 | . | TGTGCCTGGAGGGGACAGGGCCGCTTCGGGGGTGTCGGCAATCAGCCCCAGCATTTT | CAWRGQGRFGGVGNQPQHF
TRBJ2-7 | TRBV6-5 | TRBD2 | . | TGTGCCAGCAGGCCGACTAGCGGAGATTACTACGAGCAGTACTTC | CASRPTSGDYYEQYF
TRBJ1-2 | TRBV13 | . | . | TGTGCCAGCAGCTTAGGTCGGGGACTTGACTATGGCTACACCTTC | CASSLGRGLDYGYTF
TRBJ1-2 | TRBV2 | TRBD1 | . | TGTGCCCAGGGGGGTGGCTACACCTTC | CAQGGGYTF
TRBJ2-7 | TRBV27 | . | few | TGTGCCAGCAGTTCTAGCTCCTACGAGCAGTACTTC | CASSSSSYEQYF
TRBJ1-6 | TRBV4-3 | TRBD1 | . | TGCGCCAGCAGCCAAGACACGGAGACAGGGGGGGCACCCCTCCACTTT | CASSQDTETGGAPLHF
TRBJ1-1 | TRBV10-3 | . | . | TGTGCCATCAGTGAATATGGGGGGCTAGTGACGGCGAACACTGAAGCTTTCTTT | CAISEYGGLVTANTEAFF
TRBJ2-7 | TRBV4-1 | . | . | TGCGCCAGCAGCCAAGATACGGCTCATACCCTAGAGAACGAGCAGTACTTC | CASSQDTAHTLENEQYF
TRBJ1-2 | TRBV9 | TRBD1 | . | TGTGCCAGCAGCGTAGGAGTACAGGGGGCCGGCTATGGCTACACCTTC | CASSVGVQGAGYGYTF
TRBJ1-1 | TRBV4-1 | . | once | TGCGCCAGCAGCCAACCTTACAAGAACACTGAAGCTTTCTTT | CASSQPYKNTEAFF
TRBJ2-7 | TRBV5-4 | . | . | TGTGCCAGCAGCCTCCGGCCAGGGGACGACGAGCAGTACTTC | CASSLRPGDDEQYF
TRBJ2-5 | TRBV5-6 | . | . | TGTGCCAGCAGCTCCGGCCTACCCCCCCTGATTGTAGCACAAGAGACCCAGTACTTC | CASSSGLPPLIVAQETQYF
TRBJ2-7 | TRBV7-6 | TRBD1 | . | TGTGCCAGCAGCTTAGGGACAGGGACCTACGAGCAGTACTTC | CASSLGTGTYEQYF
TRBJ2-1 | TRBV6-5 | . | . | TGTGCCAGCAGTATGGGACTGAGCTCCTACAATGAGCAGTTCTTC | CASSMGLSSYNEQFF
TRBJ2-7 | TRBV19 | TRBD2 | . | TGTGCCAGTAGTCCCTCGCGGGGGAGGGAGTCTTACGAGCAGTACTTC | CASSPSRGRESYEQYF
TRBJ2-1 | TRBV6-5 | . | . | TGTGCCAGCAGTTACTCCGGGAACAATGAGCAGTTCTTC | CASSYSGNNEQFF
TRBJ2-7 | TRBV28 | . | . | TGTGCCAGCAGTCCCGCCCCCTGGAGGGAAGAGCAGTACTTC | CASSPAPWREEQYF
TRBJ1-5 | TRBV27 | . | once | TGTGCCAGCAGTCTAGGGGCAGGTCTGGGTGAGCCCCAGCATTTT | CASSLGAGLGEPQHF
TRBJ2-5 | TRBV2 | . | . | TGTGCCAGCAGATTTAGCGCCACGTACCAAGAGACCCAGTACTTC | CASRFSATYQETQYF
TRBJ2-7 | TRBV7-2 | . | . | TGTGCCAGCAGCCCCTACGGGGGTGAGAACGAGCAGTACTTC | CASSPYGGENEQYF
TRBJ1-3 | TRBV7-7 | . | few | TGTGCCAGCAGCTTAGGTCAGGGAACTGGAAACACCATATATTTT | CASSLGQGTGNTIYF
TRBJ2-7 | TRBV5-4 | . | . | TGTGCCAGCGGCTGGGGAAGCCGAGAGCAGTACTTC | CASGWGSREQYF
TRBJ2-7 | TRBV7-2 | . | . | TGTGCCAGCAGCTTAACCTACGAGCAGTACTTC | CASSLTYEQYF
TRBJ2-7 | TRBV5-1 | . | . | TGCGCCAGCAGCTTGGACTTGAGCTCCTACGAGCAGTACTTC | CASSLDLSSYEQYF
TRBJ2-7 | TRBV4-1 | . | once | TGCGCCAGCAGCCAAGCGGGGATCCCAGGTGGCCCCTACGAGCAGTACTTC | CASSQAGIPGGPYEQYF
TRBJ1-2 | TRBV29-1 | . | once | TGCAGCGTTGCAGGGGAATCGCGAACGGACTATGGCTACACCTTC | CSVAGESRTDYGYTF
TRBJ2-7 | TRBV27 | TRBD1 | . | TGTGCCAGCAGTTACGGACAGGGGGCATCCTACGAGCAGTACTTC | CASSYGQGASYEQYF
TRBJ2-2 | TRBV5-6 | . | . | TGTGCCAGCAGCTTAGTCCCCGGGGAGCTGTTTTTT | CASSLVPGELFF
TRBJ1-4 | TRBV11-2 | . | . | TGTGCCAGCAGCCCCGTGGGGTATGAAAAACTGTTTTTT | CASSPVGYEKLFF
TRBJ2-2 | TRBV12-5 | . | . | TGTGCTAGTGGCCCCTGGGGAAGGGTTGGAGACACCGGGGAGCTGTTTTTT | CASGPWGRVGDTGELFF
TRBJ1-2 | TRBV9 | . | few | TGTGCCAGCAGCGTAGAGGGACGCCATCAGGATGGCTACACCTTC | CASSVEGRHQDGYTF
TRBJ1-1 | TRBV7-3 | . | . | TGTGCCAGCAGCTTCACCCCCCGGACCTTATTGAACACTGAAGCTTTCTTT | CASSFTPRTLLNTEAFF
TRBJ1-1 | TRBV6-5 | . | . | TGTGCCAGCAGTTACGGTGGGCTCGCTGAAGCTTTCTTT | CASSYGGLAEAFF
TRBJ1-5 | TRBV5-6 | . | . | TGTGCCAGCAGCCCGGGGGCAGGGGATCAGCCCCAGCATTTT | CASSPGAGDQPQHF
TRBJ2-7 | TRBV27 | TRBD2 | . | TGTGCCACCTCCGGGACTAGCGGTTACGAGCAGTACTTC | CATSGTSGYEQYF
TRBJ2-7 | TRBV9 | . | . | TGTGCCAGCAGCGTAGCTGAGGCCGAGGGACCCTTCGAGCAGTACTTC | CASSVAEAEGPFEQYF
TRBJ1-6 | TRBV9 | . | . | TGTGCCAGCAGCGAGGAAGTGGCAGGGCGTTCACCCCTCCACTTT | CASSEEVAGRSPLHF
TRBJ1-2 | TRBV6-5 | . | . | TGTGCCATGCAGGGAGGGCGATATGGCTACACCTTC | CAMQGGRYGYTF